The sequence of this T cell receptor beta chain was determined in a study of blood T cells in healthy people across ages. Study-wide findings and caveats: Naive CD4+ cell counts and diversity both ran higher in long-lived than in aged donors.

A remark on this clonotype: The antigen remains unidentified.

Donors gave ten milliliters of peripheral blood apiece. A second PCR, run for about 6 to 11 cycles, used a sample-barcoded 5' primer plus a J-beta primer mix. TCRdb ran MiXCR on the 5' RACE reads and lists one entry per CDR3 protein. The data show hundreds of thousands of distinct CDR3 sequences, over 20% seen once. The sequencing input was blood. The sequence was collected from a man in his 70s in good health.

This CDR3 is CASTYWTGDTGELFF. The CDR3 nucleotides are TGTGCCAGCACCTACTGGACAGGGGACACCGGGGAGCTGTTTTTT. The chain carries TRBV12-3 or TRBV12-4 and TRBJ2-2, with 9 nucleotides matching TRBD1. V dropped 7 bases and J dropped 3; count of bases not matched to a gene: 6. This CDR3 region has 15 residues.